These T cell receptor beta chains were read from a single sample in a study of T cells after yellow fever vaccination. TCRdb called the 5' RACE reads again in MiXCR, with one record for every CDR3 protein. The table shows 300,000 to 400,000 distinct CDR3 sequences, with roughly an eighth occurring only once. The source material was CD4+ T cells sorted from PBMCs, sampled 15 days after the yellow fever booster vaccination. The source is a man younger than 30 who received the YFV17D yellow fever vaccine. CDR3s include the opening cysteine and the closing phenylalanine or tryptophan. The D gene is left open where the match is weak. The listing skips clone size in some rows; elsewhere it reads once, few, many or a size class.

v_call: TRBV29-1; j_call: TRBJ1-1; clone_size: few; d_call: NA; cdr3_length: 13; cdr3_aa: CSVVRTEHAEAFF; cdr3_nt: TGCAGCGTCGTGCGGACGGAGCACGCTGAAGCTTTCTTT
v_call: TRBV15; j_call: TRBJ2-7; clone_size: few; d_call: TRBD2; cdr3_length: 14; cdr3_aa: CATGSAGGNYEQYF; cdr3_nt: TGTGCCACCGGCTCAGCGGGGGGCAACTACGAGCAGTACTTC
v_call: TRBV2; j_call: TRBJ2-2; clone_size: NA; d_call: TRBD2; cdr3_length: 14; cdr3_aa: CASRGLVDTGELFF; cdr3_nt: TGTGCCAGCAGGGGACTAGTTGACACCGGGGAGCTGTTTTTT
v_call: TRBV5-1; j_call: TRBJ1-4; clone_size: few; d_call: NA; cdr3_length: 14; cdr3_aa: CASSFTLGDEKLFF; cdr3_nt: TGCGCCAGCAGCTTTACCCTGGGGGACGAAAAACTGTTTTTT
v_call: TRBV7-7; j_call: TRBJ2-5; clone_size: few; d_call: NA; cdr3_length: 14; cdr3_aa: CASSLVGVGETQYF; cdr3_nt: TGTGCTAGCAGCTTAGTAGGGGTCGGAGAGACCCAGTACTTC
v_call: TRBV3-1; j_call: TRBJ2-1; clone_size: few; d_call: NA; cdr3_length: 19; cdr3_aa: CASSQEEGKGPTGYNEQFF; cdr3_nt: TGTGCCAGCAGCCAAGAGGAAGGTAAGGGGCCCACTGGCTACAATGAGCAGTTCTTC
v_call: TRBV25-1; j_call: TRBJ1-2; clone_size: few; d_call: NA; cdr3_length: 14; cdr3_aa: CASSDRRDSSGYTF; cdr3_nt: TGTGCCAGCAGTGACCGGAGGGATTCAAGCGGCTACACCTTC
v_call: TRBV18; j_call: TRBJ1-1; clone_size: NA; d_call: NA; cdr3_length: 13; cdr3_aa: CASSPLEGTEAFF; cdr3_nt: TGTGCCAGCTCACCACTCGAGGGCACTGAAGCTTTCTTT
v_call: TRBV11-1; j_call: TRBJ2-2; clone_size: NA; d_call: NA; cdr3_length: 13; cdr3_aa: CASSLDLGGELFF; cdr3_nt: TGTGCCAGCAGCTTAGACTTAGGCGGGGAGCTGTTTTTT
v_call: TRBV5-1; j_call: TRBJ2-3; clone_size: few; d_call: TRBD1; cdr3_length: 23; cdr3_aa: CASSSRPGTGGSLVAVHTDTQYF; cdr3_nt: TGCGCCAGCAGCTCGCGTCCCGGGACAGGGGGTTCGCTAGTTGCAGTTCACACAGATACGCAGTATTTT
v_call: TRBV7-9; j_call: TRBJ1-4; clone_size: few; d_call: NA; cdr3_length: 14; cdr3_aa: CASGGEPGGEKLFF; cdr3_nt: TGTGCCAGCGGGGGGGAACCTGGGGGTGAAAAACTGTTTTTT
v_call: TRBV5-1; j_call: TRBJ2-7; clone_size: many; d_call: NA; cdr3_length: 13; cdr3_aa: CASSSGRSYEQYF; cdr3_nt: TGCGCCAGCAGCTCGGGACGCTCCTACGAGCAGTACTTC
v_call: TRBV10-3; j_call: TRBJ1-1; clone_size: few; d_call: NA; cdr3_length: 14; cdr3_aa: CAISVGGANTEAFF; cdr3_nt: TGTGCCATCAGTGTGGGAGGGGCGAACACTGAAGCTTTCTTT